Sequencing of this T cell receptor beta chain was carried out in a study of blood T cell repertoires in COVID-19. Study information: The samples span acute and convalescent COVID-19 from the United States, Italy and Spain. Sources were T cells, B-cell-depleted T cells, or PBMCs; the material itself was cDNA or gDNA.

CDR1 is MNHEY, CDR2 SMNVEV, per germline (reference sequence). The V and J ends lost 8 bases and 6 bases respectively, with 12 bases between them. This CDR3 contains 12 residues. How the authors handled the data: Amplification from reference gene primers served as the basis for estimated nucleated cell counts. The assay was immunoSEQ multiplex PCR, and TCRdb's table has in-frame clones only and misses some. The V and J calls and clone size are taken from that table; D and trimming were inferred from the DNA. This table has 50,000 to 75,000 clones, 91% appearing once. This TCR came from a human donor in a cohort sampled during active COVID-19. Sequencing was carried out using peripheral blood. V gene TRBV27 combines with J gene TRBJ2-3; a possible D gene is TRBD2 (6 bases). The CDR3 DNA reads TGTGCCAGCGGATCCCTAGCGGATACGCAGTATTTT. It specifies CASGSLADTQYF.